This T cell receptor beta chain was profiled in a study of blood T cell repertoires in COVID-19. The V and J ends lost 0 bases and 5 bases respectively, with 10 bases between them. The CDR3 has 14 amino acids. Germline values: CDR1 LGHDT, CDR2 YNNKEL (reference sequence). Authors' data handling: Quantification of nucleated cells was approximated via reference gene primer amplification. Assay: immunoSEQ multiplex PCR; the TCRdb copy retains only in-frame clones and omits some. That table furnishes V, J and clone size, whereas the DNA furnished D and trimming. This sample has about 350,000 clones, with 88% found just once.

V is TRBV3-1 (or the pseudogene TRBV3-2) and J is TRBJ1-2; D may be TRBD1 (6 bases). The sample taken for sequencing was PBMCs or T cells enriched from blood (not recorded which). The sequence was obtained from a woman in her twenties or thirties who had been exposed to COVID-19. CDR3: CASSQEMTGYGYTF. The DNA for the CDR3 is TGTGCCAGCAGCCAAGAGATGACAGGATATGGCTACACCTTC.